These 5 T cell receptor beta chains share one sample of origin, sequenced in a study of cytomegalovirus exposure and HLA in healthy donors. It was with 60 Vbeta and 13 Jbeta primers that the PCR ran. TCRdb keeps only in-frame clones here, not all; method: immunoSEQ multiplex PCR. The listing records about 70,000 clones. Sequencing was done on a sample of PBMCs. These receptors were taken from a female donor in good health and CMV-seropositive.

This sequence joins TRBV29-1 and TRBJ2-7; 7 bases agree with TRBD1. The CDR3 extends over 13 amino acids. The V gene's germline CDR1 is SQVTM and CDR2 ANQGSEA. V trimming: 7 bases; J trimming: 5 bases; junction bases outside the gene matches: 11. CDR3 in DNA: TGCAGCGCCCTAGAGACAGGGAACCACGAGCAGTACTTC. It specifies CSALETGNHEQYF.

The genes are TRBV5-1 and TRBJ1-1, with D unclear. Trimming shortened V by 4 bases and J by 2 bases, and 9 bases separated the two germline ends. Germline loops: CDR1 SGHRS, CDR2 YFSETQ. CDR3 size: 13 residues. This chain's CDR3 is CASSPNLNTEAFF. Written as DNA, the CDR3 is TGCGCCAGCAGCCCTAACCTAAACACTGAAGCTTTCTTT.

This chain joins TRBV30 and TRBJ1-1; no clear D gene. The V end lost 2 bases, the J end lost 11 bases, and 12 bases lay between the germline ends. Germline V CDR1 and CDR2: GTSNPN, SVGIG (reference sequence). The CDR3 totals 11 residues. CDR3 protein: CAWSFEGSAFF. DNA for the CDR3: TGTGCCTGGAGTTTCGAGGGATCGGCTTTCTTT.

This rearrangement joins TRBV28 to TRBJ1-2, with TRBD1 matching 8 bases. V was pared by 4 bases and J by 7 bases, with 8 bases of the junction left unmatched. CDR1 MDHEN and CDR2 SYDVKM come from the germline V gene. The CDR3 totals 14 residues. CDR3 region: CASSYSDRAGGYTF. The CDR3 DNA follows: TGTGCCAGCAGTTACTCGGACAGGGCTGGTGGCTACACCTTC.

The chain employs TRBV7-9 and TRBJ1-4; 9 bases line up with TRBD1. Germline lookup yields CDR1 SEHNR and CDR2 FQNEAQ (reference sequence). This CDR3 comprises 15 residues. Unmatched junction bases numbered 7, after V lost 4 bases and J lost 7 bases. CDR3 in DNA: TGTGCCAGCAGCTCTCCGGACAGGGGTAGTGAAAAACTGTTTTTT. The encoded protein is CASSSPDRGSEKLFF.